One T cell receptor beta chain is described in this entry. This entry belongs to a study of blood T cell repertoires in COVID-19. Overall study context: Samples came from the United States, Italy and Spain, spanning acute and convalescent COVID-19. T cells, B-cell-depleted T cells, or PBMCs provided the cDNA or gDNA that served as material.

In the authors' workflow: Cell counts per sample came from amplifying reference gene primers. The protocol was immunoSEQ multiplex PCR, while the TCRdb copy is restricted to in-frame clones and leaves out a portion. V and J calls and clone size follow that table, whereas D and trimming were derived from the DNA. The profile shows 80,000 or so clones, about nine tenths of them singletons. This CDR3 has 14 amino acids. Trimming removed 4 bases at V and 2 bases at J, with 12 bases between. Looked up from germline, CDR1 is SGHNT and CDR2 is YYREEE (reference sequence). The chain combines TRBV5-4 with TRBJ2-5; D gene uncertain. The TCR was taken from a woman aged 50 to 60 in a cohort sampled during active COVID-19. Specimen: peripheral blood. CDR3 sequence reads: CASSPWPQQETQYF. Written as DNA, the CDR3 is TGTGCCAGCAGCCCCTGGCCACAACAAGAGACCCAGTACTTC.